Presented here are 32 T cell receptor beta chains from one specimen sequenced in a study of early T cells in non-severe SARS-CoV-2 infection (dated by TCRdb to the early 2020s). The method behind the library was 5' RACE. The run used a NextSeq 500. TCRdb redid the processing of the public reads, applying fastp at Q25 and MiXCR, and retained in-frame beta chains. One record per CDR3 amino acid sequence lists the most common genes and DNA. This sample holds some 80,000 distinct CDR3 sequences; roughly an eighth were observed only once. Roughly 1.4% of the sample comes from the top ten. The sample taken for sequencing was whole blood. These receptors came from an adult who was a healthcare worker with PCR-confirmed SARS-CoV-2 infection or an uninfected control (not recorded which).

The chain couples TRBV11-2 to TRBJ2-1, with 7 nucleotides matching TRBD1. V shed 6 bases and J 7 bases; nucleotides not matched to a gene: 9. Germline-derived CDR1 and CDR2 are SGHAT and FQNNGV. The CDR3 spans 14 residues. Here the CDR3 DNA reads TGTGCCAGCAGTTCCCCGGGACAGTTGAATGAGCAGTTCTTC. Encoded protein: CASSSPGQLNEQFF. The full variable domain, with the rest looked up from reference TRBV11-2 and TRBJ2-1, is EAGVAQSPRYKIIEKRQSVAFWCNPISGHATLYWYQQILGQGPKLLIQFQNNGVVDDSQLPKDRFSAERLKGVDSTLKIQPAKLEDSAVYLCASSSPGQLNEQFFGPGTRLTVL.

This clonotype has a count of ten or more. J is TRBJ2-2 and V is TRBV20-1; 8 bases are a match to TRBD1. The CDR3 sequence is 13 residues long. The junction had 7 bases not matched to a gene; V was cut back by 5 bases and J by 8 bases. Germline V CDR1 and CDR2: DFQATT, SNEGSKA (reference sequence). CDR3 DNA: TGCAGTGCTGGCCGGGGGACAGGAGGGGAGCTGTTTTTT. Protein product: CSAGRGTGGELFF.

The J gene is TRBJ2-2, the V gene TRBV11-2; D gene ambiguous. Germline V CDR1 and CDR2: SGHAT, FQNNGV. Trimming left V 7 bases short and J 5 bases short, with 5 bases between. The CDR3 sequence is 11 residues long. CDR3 in amino acids: CASTTTGELFF. The CDR3 DNA reads as TGTGCCAGCACGACAACCGGGGAGCTGTTTTTT. Full variable domain (remainder filled in from reference TRBV11-2 and TRBJ2-2): EAGVAQSPRYKIIEKRQSVAFWCNPISGHATLYWYQQILGQGPKLLIQFQNNGVVDDSQLPKDRFSAERLKGVDSTLKIQPAKLEDSAVYLCASTTTGELFFGEGSRLTVL.

Turning to this clonotype: The junction departs from the called germline gene at one end, perhaps through a read error. The rearrangement links TRBV2 to TRBJ1-2; 7 bases are a match to TRBD1. The CDR3 runs to 11 residues. The germline CDR1 and CDR2 sequences are SNHLY and FYNNEI. DNA for the CDR3: TGTGCCAGCAGTTCAGGGGGGTCCTCTTCCTTC. Its protein product is CASSSGGSSSF.

This clonotype appeared many times. The genes are TRBV5-1 and TRBJ2-2; no firm D call. V was clipped by 6 bases and J by 7 bases, with 13 bases between them. This CDR3 region has 13 residues. Germline V gives CDR1 SGHRS, CDR2 YFSETQ. The CDR3 loop is CASISRTGGELFF. The CDR3 nucleotides are TGCGCCAGCATAAGTAGGACGGGCGGGGAGCTGTTTTTT.

This clonotype has at least ten counts. V usage is TRBV29-1 and J usage is TRBJ1-5, with D possibly being TRBD1 (5 bases). Germline V gene data show CDR1 as SQVTM and CDR2 as ANQGSEA. This CDR3 is 13 amino acids long. Trimming left V 3 bases short and J 6 bases short, with 12 bases between. As DNA, the CDR3 is TGCAGCGTTGACCCGGGGGGAGGTCAGCCCCAGCATTTT. The encoded protein is CSVDPGGGQPQHF.

This clonotype was counted at least ten times. This chain connects TRBV19 to TRBJ2-1, with a possible D match to TRBD1 (7 bases). Germline V gives CDR1 LNHDA, CDR2 SQIVND (reference sequence). Trimming took 1 base from V and 8 from J, leaving 15 bases between them. CDR3 length: 15 residues. CDR3 in DNA: TGTGCCAGTAGTATAGGGCGGGCAGGGGGGTATGAGCAGTTCTTC. Its translation: CASSIGRAGGYEQFF. The full variable domain, completed using reference TRBV19 and TRBJ2-1, is DGGITQSPKYLFRKEGQNVTLSCEQNLNHDAMYWYRQDPGQGLRLIYYSQIVNDFQKGDIAEGYSVSREKKESFPLTVTSAQKNPTAFYLCASSIGRAGGYEQFFGPGTRLTVL.

This clonotype occurred many times. The V gene is TRBV9, the J gene TRBJ2-4; D tentatively fits TRBD1 or TRBD2 (5 bases each). The CDR3 has 17 amino acids. The germline V and J ends were trimmed by 3 bases and 1 base, with 17 bases remaining between them. CDR1 SGDLS and CDR2 YYNGEE come from the germline V gene. This chain's CDR3 is CASSGGGWDGAKNIQYF. In nucleotides, the CDR3 is TGTGCCAGCAGCGGTGGGGGTTGGGACGGGGCCAAAAACATTCAGTACTTC.

This chain links TRBV5-8 with TRBJ2-5; the match to TRBD2 covers 8 bases. J was trimmed by 4 bases and V by 1 base; bases with no gene match: 3. Germline CDR1 SGHTS, CDR2 YDEGEE. The CDR3 extends over 14 amino acids. CDR3 nucleotides: TGTGCCAGCAGCTTGACTAGCGGCCCAGAGACCCAGTACTTC. As protein: CASSLTSGPETQYF.

This clonotype came up many times. One end of the junction varies from germline; a read error may be responsible. This chain links TRBV7-7 with TRBJ2-5, with 9 bases matching TRBD2. In germline, CDR1 is SSHAT, CDR2 FNYEAQ (reference sequence). The CDR3 has 13 amino acids. The chain's CDR3 is CASSSSGGPAQYF. DNA for the CDR3: TGTGCTAGCAGCAGCAGCGGGGGGCCGGCCCAGTACTTC.

This clonotype was observed at least ten times. The V call is TRBV19, the J call TRBJ1-2; possible D gene TRBD1, 5 bases. Between the trimmed V and J ends, which lost 3 bases and 5 bases, there was a span of 16 bases. Germline assignment: CDR1 LNHDA and CDR2 SQIVND (reference sequence). The CDR3 totals 15 residues. In DNA form, the CDR3 reads TGTGCCAGTAGTATTGAAGCAGGCGGGGCGTATGGCTACACCTTC. Protein: CASSIEAGGAYGYTF.

This clonotype occurred many times. The rearrangement uses TRBV19 and TRBJ2-3; 9 bases map to TRBD2. J was trimmed by 1 base and V by 5 bases; bases with no gene match: 4. CDR3 length equals 15 residues. Germline CDR1 reads LNHDA; CDR2 reads SQIVND (reference sequence). The CDR3 sequence is CASSRASGGTDTQYF. The CDR3 DNA follows: TGTGCCAGTAGTCGGGCTAGCGGGGGCACAGATACGCAGTATTTT.

In this sample, this clonotype turned up many times. The chain uses TRBV28 and TRBJ2-1; D not resolved. Per the germline V gene, CDR1 is MDHEN and CDR2 is SYDVKM. Between the trimmed V and J ends, which lost 6 bases and 4 bases, there was a span of 19 bases. CDR3 size: 16 residues. The CDR3 DNA is TGTGCCAGCAGCCCCATTGGTACCGGAGAATACAATGAGCAGTTCTTC. This codes for CASSPIGTGEYNEQFF.

This clonotype showed up many times. The gene calls are TRBV7-6 and TRBJ2-2, with 9 bases identical to TRBD1. This CDR3 has 16 residues. The junction had 5 bases not matched to a gene; V was cut back by 1 base and J by 5 bases. Germline V CDR1 and CDR2: SGHVS, FNYEAQ. CDR3 sequence: CASSLEDRGLTGELFF. The CDR3 DNA sequence: TGTGCCAGCAGCTTAGAGGACAGGGGTCTTACCGGGGAGCTGTTTTTT.

This clonotype was counted at least ten times. This rearrangement joins TRBV5-8 to TRBJ2-2, with 10 bases fitting TRBD1. The CDR3 extends over 17 amino acids. V lost 4 bases to trimming and J lost 3 bases; unmatched junction nucleotides: 9. Germline CDR1 and CDR2: SGHTS and YDEGEE. DNA of the CDR3: TGTGCCAGCAGCCGCGGGACAGGGGAAGTGTACACCGGGGAGCTGTTTTTT. Translated, it gives CASSRGTGEVYTGELFF.

This chain joins TRBV12-3 or TRBV12-4 and TRBJ1-1; TRBD1 aligns across 9 bases. Trimming removed 6 bases from V and 5 bases from J; junction bases left unmatched: 10. The length of the CDR3 is 15 residues. CDR3 amino acids: CASSPRTGVGTEAFF. DNA for the CDR3: TGTGCCAGCAGCCCTAGGACAGGGGTAGGGACTGAAGCTTTCTTT.

The rearrangement joins TRBV7-2 to TRBJ1-5, with no clear D. Trimming pared 5 bases from V and 3 bases from J, leaving 5 bases between. Germline V gives CDR1 SGHTA, CDR2 FQGNSA. The CDR3 contains 12 residues. The CDR3 is CASSKDNQPQHF. The CDR3 nucleotides read TGTGCCAGCAGCAAGGACAATCAGCCCCAGCATTTT.

This clonotype was detected many times. The chain has TRBV10-1 and TRBJ2-3; 10 bases are a match to TRBD2. Trimming removed 2 bases from V and 4 bases from J; junction bases left unmatched: 6. The CDR3 consists of 16 residues. The germline CDR1 and CDR2 sequences are WNHNN and SYGVQD (reference sequence). The chain's CDR3 is CASSERASGGPDTQYF. The CDR3 DNA is TGCGCCAGCAGTGAGCGGGCTAGCGGGGGTCCAGATACGCAGTATTTT.

This clonotype was counted between two and nine times. The J gene is TRBJ1-6, the V gene TRBV2; D gene unclear. The CDR3 consists of 13 residues. V was clipped by 6 bases and J by 0 bases, with 3 bases between them. Germline loops: CDR1 SNHLY, CDR2 FYNNEI. The CDR3 sequence: CASRRSYNSPLHF. In DNA form, the CDR3 reads TGTGCCAGCAGGCGCTCCTATAATTCACCCCTCCACTTT.

This clonotype was found a few times. This chain connects TRBV7-2 to TRBJ1-2; D remains ambiguous. The CDR3 is made up of 11 amino acids. Germline V gene data show CDR1 as SGHTA and CDR2 as FQGNSA. V lost 1 base and J 6 bases, leaving 3 bases between the germline ends. CDR3 region: CASSLVDGYTF. CDR3 in DNA: TGTGCCAGCAGCTTAGTCGATGGCTACACCTTC.

In its sample, this clonotype was seen many times. The chain couples TRBV6-5 to TRBJ1-1; TRBD1 agrees at 7 bases. CDR3 length equals 18 residues. The J segment lost 3 bases and the V segment lost 5 bases, leaving 18 bases of the junction unmatched. Germline CDR1 is MNHEY and CDR2 is SVGAGI. Here the CDR3 DNA reads TGTGCCAGCAGTCGCAGGGGGAGCGGTAGAGTCTGGGACACTGAAGCTTTCTTT. Its translation: CASSRRGSGRVWDTEAFF.

The chain employs TRBV5-1 and TRBJ1-1; D might be TRBD1 (5 bases). With 6 bases removed from V and 0 bases from J, the gap between germline ends came to 9 bases. The germline gives CDR1 SGHRS, CDR2 YFSETQ. The CDR3 covers 13 residues. The CDR3 loop reads CASTRQLNTEAFF. In DNA form, the CDR3 reads TGCGCCAGCACACGACAGCTGAACACTGAAGCTTTCTTT.

There are many counts of this clonotype. J is TRBJ1-6 and V is TRBV11-2, with 12 bases that match TRBD1. Per the germline V gene, CDR1 is SGHAT and CDR2 is FQNNGV. V was clipped by 6 bases and J by 6 bases; unmatched bases: 15. The CDR3 loop spans 19 amino acids. CDR3 sequence: CASRKPGQGAISGNSPLHF. CDR3 in DNA: TGTGCCAGCAGAAAACCGGGACAGGGGGCAATTTCGGGTAATTCACCCCTCCACTTT.

In this sample, this clonotype turned up a few times. The gene calls are TRBV29-1 and TRBJ1-3, with D possibly being TRBD1 (5 bases). Germline loops: CDR1 SQVTM, CDR2 ANQGSEA. The CDR3 sequence is 14 residues long. V shed 4 bases and J shed 0 bases, with 10 bases lying between them. This CDR3 reads CSVAETVSGNTIYF. DNA for the CDR3: TGCAGCGTTGCAGAGACAGTCTCTGGAAACACCATATATTTT.

This clonotype was seen ten or more times. The V and J genes are TRBV2 and TRBJ1-6, with D perhaps TRBD1 (5 bases). Germline assignment: CDR1 SNHLY and CDR2 FYNNEI. This CDR3 contains 15 residues. Trimming shortened V by 6 bases and J by 5 bases, and 14 bases separated the two germline ends. The chain's CDR3 is CASSVQGVDNSPLHF. CDR3 coding DNA: TGTGCCAGCAGCGTTCAGGGTGTGGATAATTCACCCCTCCACTTT.

This clonotype was detected ten times or more. V is TRBV27 and J is TRBJ1-5, with 9 bases identical to TRBD1. The CDR3 loop spans 15 amino acids. CDR1 is MNHEY and CDR2 is SMNVEV in the germline V gene (reference sequence). J was trimmed by 4 bases and V by 3 bases; bases with no gene match: 4. The CDR3 spells CASSLLTGGNQPQHF. CDR3 bases: TGTGCCAGCAGTTTGTTGACAGGGGGAAATCAGCCCCAGCATTTT.

The table lists this clonotype with many counts. The chain couples TRBV14 to TRBJ2-3; unclear D gene. The CDR3 spans 12 residues. The V end lost 6 bases, the J end lost 6 bases, and 10 bases lay between the germline ends. Germline V lookup: CDR1 SGHDN, CDR2 FVKESK. CDR3 sequence reads: CASSRVRDTQYF. DNA of the CDR3: TGTGCCAGCAGTCGGGTACGGGATACGCAGTATTTT. Supplemented by reference TRBV14 and TRBJ2-3, the full variable domain reads EAGVTQFPSHSVIEKGQTVTLRCDPISGHDNLYWYRRVMGKEIKFLLHFVKESKQDESGMPNNRFLAERTGGTYSTLKVQPAELEDSGVYFCASSRVRDTQYFGPGTRLTVL.

The chain has TRBV5-1 and TRBJ2-3, with D hard to call. Germline V gene sequence: CDR1 SGHRS, CDR2 YFSETQ. The ends were cut back, 4 bases at V and 4 bases at J, with 13 bases in the middle. The CDR3 extends over 14 amino acids. The CDR3 DNA follows: TGCGCCAGCAGCGTTCAGTCGTTGGCAGATACGCAGTATTTT. This gives the protein CASSVQSLADTQYF.

The rearrangement uses TRBV7-8 and TRBJ1-1; 10 nucleotides agree with TRBD1. Trimming removed 5 bases from V and 2 bases from J; junction bases left unmatched: 5. Germline CDR1 SGHVS, CDR2 FQNEAQ. This CDR3 is built from 15 residues. The CDR3 loop is CASSLWTGGNTEAFF. CDR3 coding DNA: TGTGCCAGCAGCCTCTGGACAGGGGGTAACACTGAAGCTTTCTTT.

At least ten counts were recorded for this clonotype. The chain couples TRBV5-1 to TRBJ2-5; D not resolved. CDR1 is SGHRS, CDR2 YFSETQ, per germline. Trimming took 7 bases from V and 3 from J, leaving 10 bases between them. CDR3 size: 12 residues. The CDR3: CASRRKKETQYF. The CDR3 region has the DNA TGCGCCAGCCGACGTAAGAAAGAGACCCAGTACTTC.

This clonotype has a handful of counts. The rearrangement uses TRBV2 and TRBJ1-5; D is unresolved. V was trimmed by 2 bases and J by 0 bases, leaving 8 bases between them. CDR3 length equals 15 residues. Germline-derived CDR1 and CDR2 are SNHLY and FYNNEI. CDR3 coding DNA: TGTGCCAGCAGTGAATCCGCGTATAGCAATCAGCCCCAGCATTTT. Translating gives CASSESAYSNQPQHF. Full variable domain (missing parts from reference TRBV2 and TRBJ1-5): EPEVTQTPSHQVTQMGQEVILRCVPISNHLYFYWYRQILGQKVEFLVSFYNNEISEKSEIFDDQFSVERPDGSNFTLKIRSTKLEDSAMYFCASSESAYSNQPQHFGDGTRLSIL.

The chain combines TRBV7-9 with TRBJ2-5, with TRBD2 matching 7 bases. Germline CDR1 reads SEHNR; CDR2 reads FQNEAQ (reference sequence). J gave up 3 bases and V 2 bases, and 9 bases lay outside the gene matches. This CDR3 region has 16 residues. The CDR3 protein is CASSLSGTNPKETQYF. CDR3 sequence (DNA): TGTGCCAGCAGCTTATCCGGGACTAACCCCAAAGAGACCCAGTACTTC. Looking up the rest from reference TRBV7-9 and TRBJ2-5 gives the full variable domain: DTGVSQNPRHKITKRGQNVTFRCDPISEHNRLYWYRQTLGQGPEFLTYFQNEAQLEKSRLLSDRFSAERPKGSFSTLEIQRTEQGDSAMYLCASSLSGTNPKETQYFGPGTRLLVL.